This is a list of T cell receptor beta chains from one sample in a study of technical replicates of blood from a few donors. The protocol was immunoSEQ multiplex PCR, while the TCRdb copy is restricted to in-frame clones and leaves out a portion. This table holds about 70,000 clones, approximately 96% found once. What was sequenced was T cells isolated from PBMCs. The source of these receptors is a human donor in good health. The CDR3 runs from the conserved cysteine through the conserved F or W. The D gene is left open where the match is weak. The listing skips clone size in some rows; elsewhere it reads once, few, many or a size class.

v_gene,d_gene,len,abundance,j_gene,CDR3nt,CDR3aa
TRBV19,NA,13,NA,TRBJ1-1,TGTGCCAGTAGTATAAGATCGGGGGCTGAAGCTTTCTTT,CASSIRSGAEAFF
TRBV6-5,NA,13,NA,TRBJ1-2,TGTGCCAGCAGTTCCCCCGGGAGTTTGGGCTACACCTTC,CASSSPGSLGYTF
TRBV28,NA,16,NA,TRBJ1-1,TGTGCCGGCCTAGTCAAACAGGGACGGGTGAACACTGAAGCTTTCTTT,CAGLVKQGRVNTEAFF
TRBV30,NA,14,NA,TRBJ1-1,TGTGCCTGGGTTAAAAGGGGCGCGGGAACTGAAGCTTTCTTT,CAWVKRGAGTEAFF
TRBV4-1,TRBD1,17,NA,TRBJ2-1,TGCGCCAGCAGTGATCCGCCCAGGGGGCGCGCCTACAATGAGCAGTTCTTC,CASSDPPRGRAYNEQFF
TRBV5-6,NA,14,NA,TRBJ1-2,TGTGCCAGCAGGGAGTCGGGGGGCAGGCATGGCTACACCTTC,CASRESGGRHGYTF
TRBV6-1,TRBD1,13,NA,TRBJ1-1,TGTGCCAGCAGTCGGGGACAGGGGACGGAAGCTTTCTTT,CASSRGQGTEAFF
TRBV27,TRBD1,15,NA,TRBJ2-7,TGTGCCAGCAGTGCCTTCCCCGGACAGGGAGTGGGGCAGTACTTC,CASSAFPGQGVGQYF
TRBV2,NA,12,NA,TRBJ1-2,TGTGCCAGCGGCCTGTCTTTGGATGGCTACACCTTC,CASGLSLDGYTF
TRBV2,TRBD2,15,NA,TRBJ2-7,TGTGCCAGCAGCGAGGGACTAGCGGTCGCATACGAGCAGTACTTC,CASSEGLAVAYEQYF
TRBV10-3,NA,14,NA,TRBJ2-7,TGTGCCATCAGTGAGCCCCGACAGAGCTACGAGCAGTACTTC,CAISEPRQSYEQYF
TRBV4-1,TRBD2,18,NA,TRBJ2-1,TGCGCCAGCAGCCAAGAGCCCCCGGGAGGGAGCTCCTACAATGAGCAGTTCTTC,CASSQEPPGGSSYNEQFF
TRBV29-1,NA,10,once,TRBJ2-1,TGCAGCGCAGAAAACAATGAGCAGTTCTTC,CSAENNEQFF
TRBV2,NA,16,NA,TRBJ2-3,TGTGCCAGCATCACTAGGATCGGGACTTTCACAGATACGCAGTATTTT,CASITRIGTFTDTQYF
TRBV9,NA,16,NA,TRBJ2-6,TGTGCCAGCTTGGCGGGGAATGGCGTTGGGGCCAACGTCCTGACTTTC,CASLAGNGVGANVLTF
TRBV14,TRBD1,17,NA,TRBJ2-7,TGTGCCAGCAGCCAAGAGCGGTCGGGACAGGGAGCCTACGAGCAGTACTTC,CASSQERSGQGAYEQYF
TRBV7-9,TRBD1,14,NA,TRBJ2-7,TGTGCCAGCAGCTTAGTAGACAGGGCACACGAGCAGTACTTC,CASSLVDRAHEQYF
TRBV18,NA,15,NA,TRBJ1-2,TGTGCCAGCTCACCGACGATGGACGGGATCAATGGCTACACCTTC,CASSPTMDGINGYTF
TRBV7-9,NA,12,NA,TRBJ1-1,TGTGCCAGCAGCCTAATGAACACTGAAGCTTTCTTT,CASSLMNTEAFF
TRBV13,NA,16,few,TRBJ1-6,TGTGCCAGCAGTTTACAGGGATCTACCTATAATTCACCCCTCCACTTT,CASSLQGSTYNSPLHF
TRBV5-1,NA,13,NA,TRBJ1-5,TGCGCCAGCTCGCTTCGAGGTAATCAGCCCCAGCATTTT,CASSLRGNQPQHF
TRBV5-1,NA,14,NA,TRBJ1-2,TGCGCCAGCAGCTTGGTGGCAGGGTACTATGGCTACACCTTC,CASSLVAGYYGYTF
TRBV27,TRBD1,17,NA,TRBJ2-7,TGTGCCAGCAGCCATAATCTCTCCGGGACAGGGAACTACGAGCAGTACTTC,CASSHNLSGTGNYEQYF
TRBV15,NA,13,NA,TRBJ1-2,TGTGCCACCAGCAGTAGACAGGTCTCTGGCTACACCTTC,CATSSRQVSGYTF
TRBV6-1,NA,14,NA,TRBJ2-7,TGTGCCAGCCTCAGGTCAACGGACTTACGGGAGCAGTACTTC,CASLRSTDLREQYF
TRBV4-1,TRBD2,20,NA,TRBJ2-7,TGCGCCAGCAGCCAATTTTTCCGGGCTAGCGGAGCCGTCGTCGCCTACGAGCAGTACTTC,CASSQFFRASGAVVAYEQYF
TRBV7-9,NA,14,NA,TRBJ1-2,TGTGCCAGCAGCCGCAGAGATCTAGAGGAAGGCTACACCTTC,CASSRRDLEEGYTF
TRBV19,NA,14,NA,TRBJ1-5,TGTGCCAGTAGTTTACGACTTAGCAATCAGCCCCAGCATTTT,CASSLRLSNQPQHF
TRBV6-5,TRBD1,15,NA,TRBJ1-1,TGTGCCAGCAGTTACTCGAGGACAGGGGGAACTGAAGCTTTCTTT,CASSYSRTGGTEAFF
TRBV11-2,TRBD2,15,NA,TRBJ2-1,TGTGCCAGCAGCACCCGGACTAGCGGGAGGGATGAGCAGTTCTTC,CASSTRTSGRDEQFF
TRBV27,TRBD1,15,NA,TRBJ1-2,TGTGCCAGCAGTTCCCGGGACAGACAATACTATGGCTACACCTTC,CASSSRDRQYYGYTF
TRBV7-2,NA,13,NA,TRBJ1-1,TGTGCCAGCAGCTTGTCCCGTCTTGCTGAAGCTTTCTTT,CASSLSRLAEAFF
TRBV6-6,NA,16,once,TRBJ2-5,TGTGCCAGCACGTCCGCCGGGACTGAGTACCAAGAGACCCAGTACTTC,CASTSAGTEYQETQYF
TRBV6-6,TRBD1,14,NA,TRBJ2-2,TGTGCCAGCCGTAGACAGGGTAGGACCGGGGAGCTGTTTTTT,CASRRQGRTGELFF
TRBV9,TRBD1,18,NA,TRBJ2-7,TGTGCCAGCAGCCCTCGGACAGGGTGGGGTGCCGATTCCTACGAGCAGTACTTC,CASSPRTGWGADSYEQYF
TRBV30,TRBD2,12,NA,TRBJ2-1,TGTGCCTGGAGCGGGGGGGCCTGGAAGCAGTTCTTC,CAWSGGAWKQFF
TRBV4-1,TRBD1,18,NA,TRBJ1-3,TGCGCCAGCAGCCAAGGGATAGGGGACAGGGGATCAGGAAACACCATATATTTT,CASSQGIGDRGSGNTIYF
TRBV6-4,NA,14,NA,TRBJ1-1,TGTGCCAGCAGCGCTCTGGGGCAGAACACTGAAGCTTTCTTT,CASSALGQNTEAFF
TRBV7-9,TRBD1,14,NA,TRBJ1-1,TGTGCCAGCAGTTTGACGACAGGGGAGACTGAAGCTTTCTTT,CASSLTTGETEAFF
TRBV7-8,TRBD1,13,NA,TRBJ2-7,TGTGCCAGCAGCACCCGGACAGGCTACGAGCAGTACTTC,CASSTRTGYEQYF
TRBV5-4,NA,13,NA,TRBJ2-5,TGTGCCAGCAGCCCACCCGGGGAAGAGACCCAGTACTTC,CASSPPGEETQYF
TRBV5-1,NA,19,NA,TRBJ1-3,TGCGCCAGCAGCTTGGGGAGTGCGGGCAGGTGGTTTTCTGGAAACACCATATATTTT,CASSLGSAGRWFSGNTIYF
TRBV4-1,TRBD2,16,NA,TRBJ2-7,TGCGCCAGCAGCCTGTTCCTAGCGGGGGTTTCCTACGAGCAGTACTTC,CASSLFLAGVSYEQYF
TRBV28,TRBD1,19,once,TRBJ2-7,TGTGCCAGCAGTTTACCGGGACAGGGGAAGGGATTAGGATGGGAAGAGCAGTACTTC,CASSLPGQGKGLGWEEQYF
TRBV7-9,TRBD2,15,once,TRBJ2-2,TGTGCCAGCAGCCGACTAGCGGGAGGGCCCGGGGAGCTGTTTTTT,CASSRLAGGPGELFF
TRBV19,NA,11,NA,TRBJ1-1,TGTGCCAGTAGTTTCCTTACTGAAGCTTTCTTT,CASSFLTEAFF
TRBV7-9,TRBD2,13,NA,TRBJ2-5,TGTGCCAGCAGCCACGGGGGGTCGGAGACCCAGTACTTC,CASSHGGSETQYF
TRBV11-2,NA,15,NA,TRBJ2-7,TGTGCCAGCAGCCCCACGGTACAGAGTTCCTACGAGCAGTACTTC,CASSPTVQSSYEQYF
TRBV11-3,NA,13,NA,TRBJ2-7,TGTGCCAGCAGCTTAGCAGGGAGGTACGAGCAGTACTTC,CASSLAGRYEQYF
TRBV28,TRBD1,12,once,TRBJ1-5,TGTGCCACGACAGGGGGAAATCAGCCCCAGCATTTT,CATTGGNQPQHF
TRBV4-1,NA,14,NA,TRBJ2-7,TGCGCCAGCAGCCTCCAGCGGTACTCCTACGAGCAGTACTTC,CASSLQRYSYEQYF